This entry lists 16 T cell receptor beta chains sequenced from one sample in a study of T cells in Graves' hyperthyroidism and ophthalmopathy. The source material, RNA transcripts, was used to amplify TCR beta CDR3 regions. An initial round of RT-PCR targeting the TCR CDR3 relied on the HTBI primer set. TCRdb called the multiplex PCR reads again in MiXCR, with one record for every CDR3 protein. The sample records about 380,000 distinct CDR3 sequences, approximately 15% being singletons. The sequenced material came from blood. These receptors were obtained from a woman aged 60-70 years with Graves' hyperthyroidism.

This clonotype turned up a few times. The chain is built from TRBV5-4 and TRBJ1-4; D call uncertain. CDR1 SGHNT and CDR2 YYREEE come from the germline V gene (reference sequence). V was pared by 3 bases and J by 7 bases, with 10 bases between. The CDR3 covers 13 residues. DNA of the CDR3: TGTGCCAGCAGCTCCCACGGAGGTGAAAAACTGTTTTTT. This encodes CASSSHGGEKLFF.

This clonotype was seen repeatedly, ten times or more. The V gene is TRBV24-1, the J gene TRBJ2-1; TRBD2 agrees at 11 bases. CDR1 and CDR2 (germline): KGHDR, SFDVKD. This CDR3 is 15 amino acids long. After removal of 6 bases from V and 4 bases from J, the junction contained 4 bases not matched to a gene. The CDR3 reads CATSTGTSGYNEQFF. In DNA, the CDR3 is TGTGCCACCAGTACCGGGACTAGCGGATACAATGAGCAGTTCTTC.

The rearrangement links TRBV9 to TRBJ2-3; no definite D call. Germline V gene data show CDR1 as SGDLS and CDR2 as YYNGEE. V lost 0 bases, J lost 2 bases, and 7 bases lay in between. CDR3 length equals 14 residues. The CDR3 DNA is TGTGCCAGCAGCGTAGCTCCATCCACAGATACGCAGTATTTT. Protein: CASSVAPSTDTQYF.

This clonotype was detected ten times or more. The rearrangement links TRBV7-9 to TRBJ1-5, with 7 positions matching TRBD1. The CDR3 consists of 17 residues. V dropped 5 bases and J dropped 0; count of bases not matched to a gene: 10. CDR1 SEHNR and CDR2 FQNEAQ come from the germline V gene (reference sequence). The CDR3 loop is CASSPTGQANSNQPQHF. The CDR3 DNA is TGTGCCAGCAGCCCCACCGGACAGGCTAATAGCAATCAGCCCCAGCATTTT.

This chain uses TRBV9 with TRBJ2-3, with D unresolved. This CDR3 spans 16 amino acids. The V end lost 0 bases, the J end lost 3 bases, and 14 bases lay between the germline ends. In germline, CDR1 is SGDLS, CDR2 YYNGEE. CDR3 in DNA: TGTGCCAGCAGCGTAGCTCCCCAATTCCGGACAGATACGCAGTATTTT. Amino acids: CASSVAPQFRTDTQYF.

This clonotype has at least ten counts. The DNA is omitted, as the CDR3 cannot be located on it reliably, and the CDR3 follows TCRdb's listing. V is TRBV12-3 or TRBV12-4 and J is TRBJ2-1. 13 amino acids form the CDR3, both terminal residues included. The CDR3 here is CASSSSRHDEQFF.

At least ten counts were recorded for this clonotype. V and J are TRBV7-8 and TRBJ1-1; a possible D gene is TRBD1 (5 bases). CDR1 is SGHVS, CDR2 FQNEAQ, per germline. The CDR3 length is 18 residues. V was trimmed by 2 bases and J by 0 bases, leaving 19 bases between them. The CDR3 coding sequence is TGTGCCAGCAGCTTAACGAGATGGACAAGTGCCATGAACACTGAAGCTTTCTTT. Translated: CASSLTRWTSAMNTEAFF.

This clonotype occurred many times. The chain employs TRBV28 and TRBJ1-5; no clear D gene. Trimming left V 6 bases short and J 2 bases short, with 8 bases between. This CDR3 spans 13 amino acids. CDR1 is MDHEN and CDR2 is SYDVKM in the germline V gene. The CDR3 here is CASRPPGNQPQHF. The CDR3 DNA reads as TGTGCCAGCAGGCCCCCGGGCAATCAGCCCCAGCATTTT.

Ten or more counts support this clonotype. This chain links TRBV7-9 with TRBJ2-7, with D unclear. The CDR3 length is 14 residues. Trimming pared 1 base from V and 3 bases from J, leaving 10 bases between. Germline V gene sequence: CDR1 SEHNR, CDR2 FQNEAQ (reference sequence). CDR3 DNA: TGTGCCAGCAGCTTAGGTGCCAGAAACTACGAGCAGTACTTC. Its protein is CASSLGARNYEQYF.

The chain carries TRBV7-8 and TRBJ2-1, with 10 bases aligning to TRBD2. The length of the CDR3 is 14 residues. V lost 7 bases, J lost 6 bases, and 6 bases stayed unmatched. Germline V CDR1 and CDR2: SGHVS, FQNEAQ. This CDR3 reads CASKKREGPNEQFF. CDR3 bases: TGTGCCAGCAAAAAGCGGGAGGGCCCCAATGAGCAGTTCTTC. Complete variable domain (other parts from reference TRBV7-8 and TRBJ2-1): GAGVSQSPRYKVAKRGQDVALRCDPISGHVSLFWYQQALGQGPEFLTYFQNEAQLDKSGLPSDRFFAERPEGSVSTLKIQRTQQEDSAVYLCASKKREGPNEQFFGPGTRLTVL.

This chain links TRBV29-1 with TRBJ2-7; D unresolved. Germline V gene lookup returns CDR1 SQVTM and CDR2 ANQGSEA. The CDR3 is made up of 12 amino acids. V lost 0 bases and J lost 4, with 7 bases in between. The CDR3 sequence is CSVEDLSYEQYF. The CDR3 bases are TGCAGCGTTGAAGATCTCAGTTACGAGCAGTACTTC.

The chain couples TRBV6-1 to TRBJ1-2, with D tentatively TRBD1 (5 bases). The CDR3 is 15 residues long. The germline V and J ends were trimmed by 2 bases and 0 bases, with 10 bases remaining between them. Germline lookup yields CDR1 MNHNS and CDR2 SASEGT. The CDR3 DNA reads as TGTGCCAGCAGTGAACCCGGGGCGCCTAACTATGGCTACACCTTC. Protein sequence: CASSEPGAPNYGYTF.

This clonotype showed up just a few times. The J gene is TRBJ2-3, the V gene TRBV20-1; no clear D gene. V dropped 0 bases and J dropped 2 bases, with 9 bases sitting between them. The CDR3 runs 14 residues. Germline assignment: CDR1 DFQATT and CDR2 SNEGSKA (reference sequence). In DNA, the CDR3 is TGCAGTGCTAGAGATATAACCTCCACAGATACGCAGTATTTT. Translated, it gives CSARDITSTDTQYF.

In its sample, this clonotype was seen many times. The chain has TRBV20-1 and TRBJ2-7, with 16 bases fitting TRBD2. With 4 bases clipped from V and 6 bases from J, the junction kept 9 bases outside the gene matches. Germline values: CDR1 DFQATT, CDR2 SNEGSKA (reference sequence). The CDR3 is 16 residues long. CDR3 DNA: TGCAGTGCTACGGGACTAGCGGGAGGGTCTTGGAGCGAGCAGTACTTC. It encodes CSATGLAGGSWSEQYF.

This clonotype was detected ten times or more. The V gene is TRBV20-1, the J gene TRBJ2-5, with D unclear. Trimming pared 4 bases from V and 2 bases from J, leaving 8 bases between. Germline CDR1 is DFQATT and CDR2 is SNEGSKA (reference sequence). The CDR3 has 12 residues. CDR3: CSAKLMQETQYF. CDR3 bases: TGCAGTGCTAAACTGATGCAAGAGACCCAGTACTTC.

The J gene is TRBJ1-1, the V gene TRBV29-1; D gene ambiguous. This CDR3 is built from 14 residues. Trimming left V 4 bases short and J 4 bases short, with 16 bases between. Looked up from germline, CDR1 is SQVTM and CDR2 is ANQGSEA. The CDR3 sequence is CSVADRGGSTEAFF. The CDR3 region has the DNA TGCAGCGTTGCCGACCGAGGAGGGAGCACTGAAGCTTTCTTT.